This T cell receptor beta chain originates from a study of blood T cell repertoires in COVID-19. Study-level background: COVID-19 samples from acute and convalescent phases originated in the United States, Italy and Spain. T cells, B-cell-depleted T cells, or PBMCs supplied cDNA or gDNA.

Per the original methods: Estimation of nucleated cell counts relied on the amplification of reference gene primers. TCRdb's copy holds only in-frame clones and misses some; the assay was immunoSEQ multiplex PCR. The V and J calls and clone size were taken over from that table, and D and trimming were inferred from the DNA. The sample records around 140,000 clones, about 91% being singletons. CDR1 MNHEY and CDR2 SVGAGI come from the germline V gene. With V trimmed by 11 bases and J by 7 bases, 5 bases remained unmatched. The CDR3 length is 11 residues. Sequences were obtained from peripheral blood. The chain links TRBV6-5 to TRBJ1-2, with 9 bases matching TRBD1. The sequence was collected from a woman aged 45-65 years with acute or convalescent COVID-19. This chain's CDR3 is CAGQGFRGYTF. CDR3 nucleotides: TGTGCCGGACAGGGGTTCCGTGGCTACACCTTC.